This T cell receptor (beta chain) emerged from a study of cytomegalovirus exposure and HLA in healthy donors. General study points: A few chains tied to CMV proved CMV antigen-specific in vitro. Sequence variants that were highly shared formed a cluster that was likely a sequencing artifact.

Every donor was a healthy person donating bone marrow. In its sample, this clone was seen a few times. The target antigen is unknown. Amplification used 60 Vbeta primers and 13 Jbeta primers. Sequencing used immunoSEQ multiplex PCR; TCRdb keeps in-frame clones, though not all of them. The sample has 130,000 or so clones, almost 85% seen once. Trimming took off 6 bases at V and 4 bases at J, with 24 bases between the two ends. Germline V gene sequence: CDR1 KGHSH, CDR2 LQKENI. The CDR3 has 17 residues. The sequencing sample was made of PBMCs. The genes are TRBV18 and TRBJ1-1, with D maybe TRBD1 (5 bases). The source is a woman aged 40 to 49 in good health and CMV-seronegative. DNA for the CDR3: TGTGCCAGCTCTCACCAAGAGACAGTGCTACCTATCACTGAAGCTTTCTTT. It is translated as CASSHQETVLPITEAFF.